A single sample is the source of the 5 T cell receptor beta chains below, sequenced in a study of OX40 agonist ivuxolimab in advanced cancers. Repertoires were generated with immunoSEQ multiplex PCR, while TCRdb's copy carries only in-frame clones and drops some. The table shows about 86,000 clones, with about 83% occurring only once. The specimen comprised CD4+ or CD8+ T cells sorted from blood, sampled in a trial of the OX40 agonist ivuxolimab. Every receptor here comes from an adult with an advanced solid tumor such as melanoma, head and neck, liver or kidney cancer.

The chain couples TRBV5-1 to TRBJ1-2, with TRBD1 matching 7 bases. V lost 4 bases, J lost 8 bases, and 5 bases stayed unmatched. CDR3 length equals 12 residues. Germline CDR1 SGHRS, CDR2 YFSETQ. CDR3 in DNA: TGCGCCAGCAGCGGGACAGCCTACGGCTACACCTTC. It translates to CASSGTAYGYTF.

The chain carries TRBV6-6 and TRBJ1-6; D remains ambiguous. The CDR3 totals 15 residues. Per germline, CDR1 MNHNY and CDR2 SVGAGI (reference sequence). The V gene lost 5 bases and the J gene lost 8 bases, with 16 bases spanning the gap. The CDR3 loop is CASSLQGGSDSPLHF. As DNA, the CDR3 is TGTGCCAGCAGTCTTCAAGGAGGATCTGATTCACCCCTCCACTTT.

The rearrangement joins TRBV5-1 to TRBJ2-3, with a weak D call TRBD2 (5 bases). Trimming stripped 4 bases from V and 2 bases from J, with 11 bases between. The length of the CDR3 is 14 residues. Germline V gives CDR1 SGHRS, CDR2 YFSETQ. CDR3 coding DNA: TGCGCCAGCAGCCCTCTCGACTACACAGATACGCAGTATTTT. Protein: CASSPLDYTDTQYF.

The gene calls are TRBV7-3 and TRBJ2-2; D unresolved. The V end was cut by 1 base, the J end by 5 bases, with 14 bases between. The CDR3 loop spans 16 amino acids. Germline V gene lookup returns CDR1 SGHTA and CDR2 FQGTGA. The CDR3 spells CASSLNARAMTGELFF. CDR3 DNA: TGTGCCAGCAGCTTAAATGCCCGGGCGATGACCGGGGAGCTGTTTTTT.

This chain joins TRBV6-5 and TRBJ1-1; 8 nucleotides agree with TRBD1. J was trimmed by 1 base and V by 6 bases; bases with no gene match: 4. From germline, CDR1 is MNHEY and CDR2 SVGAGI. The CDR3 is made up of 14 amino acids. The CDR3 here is CASRKGQANTEAFF. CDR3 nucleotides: TGTGCCAGCAGGAAGGGACAGGCGAACACTGAAGCTTTCTTT.